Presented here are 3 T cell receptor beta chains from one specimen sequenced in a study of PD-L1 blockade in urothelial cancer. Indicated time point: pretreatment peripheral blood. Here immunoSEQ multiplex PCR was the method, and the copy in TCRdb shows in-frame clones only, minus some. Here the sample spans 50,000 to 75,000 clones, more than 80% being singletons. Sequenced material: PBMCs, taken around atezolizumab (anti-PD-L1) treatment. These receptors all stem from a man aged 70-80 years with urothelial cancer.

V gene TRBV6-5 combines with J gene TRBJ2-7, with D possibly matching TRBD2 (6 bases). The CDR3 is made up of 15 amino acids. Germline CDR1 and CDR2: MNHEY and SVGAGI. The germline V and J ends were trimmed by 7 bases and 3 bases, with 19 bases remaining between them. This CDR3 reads CASTSEGLYLYEQYF. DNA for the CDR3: TGTGCCAGCACCTCGGAGGGGCTTTACCTCTACGAGCAGTACTTC.

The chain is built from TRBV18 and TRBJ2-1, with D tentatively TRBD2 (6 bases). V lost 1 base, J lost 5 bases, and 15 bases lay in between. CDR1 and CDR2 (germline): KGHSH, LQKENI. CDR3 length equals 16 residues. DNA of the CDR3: TGTGCCAGCTCACCACGCCAGGGACTTATTGACAATGAGCAGTTCTTC. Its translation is CASSPRQGLIDNEQFF. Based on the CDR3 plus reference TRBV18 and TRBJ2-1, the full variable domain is NAGVMQNPRHLVRRRGQEARLRCSPMKGHSHVYWYRQLPEEGLKFMVYLQKENIIDESGMPKERFSAEFPKEGPSILRIQQVVRGDSAAYFCASSPRQGLIDNEQFFGPGTRLTVL.

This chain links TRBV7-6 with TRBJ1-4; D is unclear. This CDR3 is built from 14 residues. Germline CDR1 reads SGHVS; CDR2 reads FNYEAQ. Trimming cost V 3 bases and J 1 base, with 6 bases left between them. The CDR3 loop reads CASSFTGTNEKLFF. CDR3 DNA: TGTGCCAGCAGCTTTACGGGAACTAATGAAAAACTGTTTTTT.